The table lists the clone carrying this T cell receptor beta chain with a count of one. No antigen is known for it. This sample is part of a study of PD-1 blockade in classical Hodgkin lymphoma. Study conclusions and caveats: It was CD4+ TCR diversity, not CD8+, that rose significantly by C4D1.

Indicated time point: cycle 4 day 1 (C4D1), after more than five weeks of nivolumab. Brentuximab vedotin exposure varied among the patients, all of whom had relapsed after autologous stem cell transplantation. Some clones are missing from TCRdb's copy, which holds only in-frame ones; the method was immunoSEQ multiplex PCR. Of around 50,000 clones listed, around 76% are singletons. This CDR3 region has 13 residues. The germline CDR1 and CDR2 sequences are SGHTA and FQGNSA. Trimming cost V 5 bases and J 9 bases, with 17 bases left between them. The source material was peripheral blood mononuclear cells (PBMCs), sampled before the fourth cycle of nivolumab. The V call is TRBV7-2, the J call TRBJ2-7; D unclear. This clonotype was obtained from a human donor with classical Hodgkin lymphoma. The CDR3 DNA follows: TGTGCCAGCAGCCCCCGGACGGTCTCTGGGCAGTACTTC. Amino acids: CASSPRTVSGQYF.